The entry that follows covers one T cell receptor (beta chain) sequence. This sample stems from a study of Ad26.COV2.S vaccination and SARS-CoV-2 variants. Study as a whole: Ad26.COV2.S shots went into the muscle once or twice, 56 days apart.

The ends lost 4 bases at V and 2 bases at J; junction bases unmatched: 6. This CDR3 has 15 amino acids. Germline assignment: CDR1 MNHEY and CDR2 SMNVEV (reference sequence). This sample's treatment: approximately 18 received Ad26.COV2.S at low or high dose, single or two shots; roughly 5 received placebo; per-sample allocation not given. Repertoires come from day 63 after the first vaccine or placebo injection. Generated by immunoSEQ multiplex PCR, the TCRdb table keeps only in-frame clones and is missing some. The table lists hundreds of thousands of clones, around 90% of them singletons. The sequence was obtained from a person aged 18-60 years who received the Ad26.COV2.S COVID-19 vaccine or a placebo. This rearrangement joins TRBV27 to TRBJ2-3; TRBD2 matches 7 bases. The sample in question was peripheral blood, obtained in a trial of Ad26.COV2.S vaccine versus placebo. DNA for the CDR3: TGTGCCAGCAGTTCCCCGGGACTAATCACAGATACGCAGTATTTT. It yields the protein CASSSPGLITDTQYF.